A single sample gave rise to the 24 T cell receptor beta chains below, sequenced in a study of blood T cells in healthy people across ages. Combining a sample-barcoded 5' primer with a J-beta primer mix, a second PCR ran for about 6 to 12 cycles. TCRdb reanalysed the 5' RACE reads using MiXCR and keeps one entry per CDR3 protein. The sample carries about a million distinct CDR3 sequences, roughly 43% recorded once. The material sequenced was blood. The source is a man younger than 40 in good health.

In this sample, this clonotype turned up a few times. J is TRBJ1-1 and V is TRBV18; D may be TRBD1 (6 bases). This CDR3 spans 13 amino acids. The germline V gene has CDR1 KGHSH and CDR2 LQKENI. V was pared by 2 bases and J by 5 bases, with 9 bases between. CDR3 in DNA: TGTGCCAGCTCACCAGAAGGGGGGACTGAAGCTTTCTTT. This gives the protein CASSPEGGTEAFF.

This clonotype came up many times. For the CDR3, the DNA is TGTGCCAGCAGGCGACAGGCAAACTATGGCTACACCTTC. Protein product: CASRRQANYGYTF. The chain uses TRBV6-2 or TRBV6-3 and TRBJ1-2, with D possibly matching TRBD1 (6 bases). Germline CDR1 is MNHEY and CDR2 is SVGEGT. Trimming took off 6 bases at V and 2 bases at J, with 10 bases between the two ends. The CDR3 contains 13 residues.

This clonotype has a handful of counts. The chain has TRBV25-1 and TRBJ2-7; possibly TRBD2 for D (5 bases). CDR1 and CDR2 (germline): MGHDK, SYGVNS. Trimming took off 6 bases at V and 3 bases at J, with 9 bases between the two ends. The CDR3 consists of 12 residues. DNA for the CDR3: TGTGCCAGCAGCGGGGTGTACTACGAGCAGTACTTC. Its protein product is CASSGVYYEQYF.

The gene calls are TRBV6-2 or TRBV6-3 and TRBJ2-3; TRBD2 is a possible D gene (7 bases). The CDR3 extends over 14 amino acids. Germline CDR1 is MNHEY and CDR2 is SVGEGT. CDR3 amino acids: CNSRMGGASATQYF. The DNA of the CDR3 is TGTAACAGCAGGATGGGGGGGGCCTCTGCTACGCAGTATTTT.

This clonotype occurred a few times. The chain uses TRBV6-2 or TRBV6-3 and TRBJ1-6; a possible D gene is TRBD1 (6 bases). This CDR3 has 14 amino acids. Germline lookup yields CDR1 MNHEY and CDR2 SVGEGT. V lost 4 bases and J lost 7, with 11 bases in between. The CDR3: CASSSGQQNSPLHF. CDR3 DNA sequence: TGTGCCAGCAGTTCAGGACAGCAGAATTCACCCCTCCACTTT.

The rearrangement uses TRBV11-3 and TRBJ2-1; the D gene is possibly TRBD1 (6 bases). The CDR3 loop spans 16 amino acids. Looked up from germline, CDR1 is SGHNT and CDR2 is YENEEA. The ends were cut back, 0 bases at V and 2 bases at J, with 11 bases in the middle. The CDR3: CASSLDSRGAYNEQFF. In DNA form, the CDR3 reads TGTGCCAGCAGCTTAGATAGCAGGGGTGCCTACAATGAGCAGTTCTTC.

This chain joins TRBV5-5 and TRBJ2-7; 8 nucleotides align to TRBD1. V gave up 4 bases and J gave up 4 bases; unmatched junction bases: 10. CDR1 is SGHKS and CDR2 is YYEKEE in the germline V gene (reference sequence). CDR3 length equals 15 residues. CDR3 sequence: CASSLGTGGKYEQYF. The CDR3 nucleotides read TGTGCCAGCAGCCTCGGGACAGGAGGAAAATACGAGCAGTACTTC. Full variable domain (remainder filled in from reference TRBV5-5 and TRBJ2-7): DAGVTQSPTHLIKTRGQQVTLRCSPISGHKSVSWYQQVLGQGPQFIFQYYEKEERGRGNFPDRFSARQFPNYSSELNVNALLLGDSALYLCASSLGTGGKYEQYFGPGTRLTVT.

The chain couples TRBV10-3 to TRBJ1-2; 7 bases map to TRBD1. Germline-derived CDR1 and CDR2 are ENHRY and SYGVKD. J lost 4 bases, V lost 9 bases, and 2 bases had no gene match. The CDR3 covers 11 residues. Written as DNA, the CDR3 is TGTGCCATGGGACAGAGCTATGGCTACACCTTC. Its protein product is CAMGQSYGYTF.

Points on this clonotype: One end of the junction varies from germline; a read error may be responsible. The chain joins TRBV4-1 to TRBJ2-4; 7 nucleotides align to TRBD2. This CDR3 region has 15 residues. Germline CDR1 and CDR2: MGHRA and YSYEKL. In DNA, the CDR3 is TGCGCCAGCGGCCAAGATGGGGGGGGTTACGGCATTCAGTACTTC. It is translated as CASGQDGGGYGIQYF.

Remarks on this clonotype: A much larger clone is a single base away; this may be a read error. The CDR3 nucleotides read TGTGCCAGCAGTGATTTGGGCGGGAGCTCCTGCAATGAGCAGTTCTTC. It encodes CASSDLGGSSCNEQFF. The chain carries TRBV6-4 and TRBJ2-1, with TRBD2 identical over 7 bases. The CDR3 contains 16 residues. Germline V gene lookup returns CDR1 MRHNA and CDR2 SNTAGT.

V and J are TRBV2 and TRBJ2-5; D uncertain. In germline, CDR1 is SNHLY, CDR2 FYNNEI. V shed 7 bases and J shed 5 bases, with 14 bases lying between them. CDR3 length: 13 residues. The CDR3 is CASILEMGETQYF. For the CDR3, the DNA is TGTGCCAGCATCCTTGAGATGGGGGAGACCCAGTACTTC.

This clonotype occurred many times. This chain links TRBV5-1 with TRBJ2-4; D remains unclear. This CDR3 region has 19 residues. Germline V lookup: CDR1 SGHRS, CDR2 YFSETQ. V dropped 0 bases and J dropped 7 bases, with 26 bases sitting between them. The CDR3 nucleotides read TGCGCCAGCAGCTTGGGGTTAATTGTGGCAGGCCGCCCTGTGAACATTCAGTACTTC. Protein: CASSLGLIVAGRPVNIQYF.

This clonotype came up a few times. The chain combines TRBV6-6 with TRBJ2-3, with TRBD1 matching 7 bases. Looked up from germline, CDR1 is MNHNY and CDR2 is SVGAGI (reference sequence). The CDR3 has 13 amino acids. V lost 10 bases and J lost 4; bases outside the gene matches: 8. The CDR3 DNA follows: TGTGCCACCGTCGAGGGGGCCTCAGATACGCAGTATTTT. This sequence encodes CATVEGASDTQYF.

The J gene is TRBJ1-6, the V gene TRBV5-5; D gene ambiguous. The germline gives CDR1 SGHKS, CDR2 YYEKEE (reference sequence). With 4 bases removed from V and 8 bases from J, the gap between germline ends came to 7 bases. CDR3 length: 12 amino acids. The CDR3 bases are TGTGCCAGCAGCCTAACGGATTCACCCCTCCACTTT. Its translation: CASSLTDSPLHF.

The V and J genes are TRBV28 and TRBJ2-5; 9 bases are shared with TRBD2. Looked up from germline, CDR1 is MDHEN and CDR2 is SYDVKM. V lost 7 bases and J lost 5; bases outside the gene matches: 2. This CDR3 is 12 amino acids long. CDR3 sequence: CASTTSGETQYF. The CDR3 nucleotides are TGTGCCAGCACCACTAGCGGGGAGACCCAGTACTTC.

This clonotype has a single count. The V gene is TRBV3-1, the J gene TRBJ2-5; the D is unclear. The CDR3 has 15 residues. V was trimmed by 0 bases and J by 11 bases, leaving 19 bases between them. Germline V gives CDR1 LGHDT, CDR2 YNNKEL (reference sequence). CDR3 nucleotide sequence: TGTGCCAGCAGCCAAGAGCTGGGTTCTCACAATGAGCAGTACTTC. Translated: CASSQELGSHNEQYF.

The V and J genes are TRBV4-3 and TRBJ2-7, with TRBD2 identical over 9 bases. Germline CDR1 and CDR2: LGHNA and YSLEER. With V trimmed by 0 bases and J by 7 bases, 13 bases remained unmatched. The CDR3 has 17 amino acids. CDR3 protein: CASSQDVSSGKYNEQYF. CDR3 nucleotides: TGCGCCAGCAGCCAAGATGTGTCTAGCGGGAAATACAATGAGCAGTACTTC.

This clonotype has just a few counts. This chain joins TRBV5-1 and TRBJ1-2; 7 nucleotides agree with TRBD1. CDR3 length: 15 residues. Looked up from germline, CDR1 is SGHRS and CDR2 is YFSETQ. The V segment lost 4 bases and the J segment 1 base; nucleotides outside the gene matches: 7. In DNA, the CDR3 is TGCGCCAGCAGCCTGTCGGGACAGATTAACTATGGCTACACCTTC. It yields the protein CASSLSGQINYGYTF.

The chain employs TRBV5-1 and TRBJ2-2; 8 nucleotides line up with TRBD1. J was trimmed by 4 bases and V by 2 bases; bases with no gene match: 4. CDR1 is SGHRS and CDR2 is YFSETQ in the germline V gene. The CDR3 is 15 amino acids. In DNA form, the CDR3 reads TGCGCCAGCAGCTTCAACACAGGGGGCACCGGGGAGCTGTTTTTT. Amino acids: CASSFNTGGTGELFF.

The genes are TRBV28 and TRBJ2-2, with D maybe TRBD1 (7 bases). The CDR3 runs 15 residues. Germline loops: CDR1 MDHEN, CDR2 SYDVKM. V was cut by 5 bases and J by 6 bases, with 16 bases left in between. This CDR3 reads CASSPTQGGAGELFF. In DNA, the CDR3 is TGTGCCAGCAGTCCCACCCAGGGGGGCGCCGGGGAGCTGTTTTTT.

This clonotype came up a few times. V usage is TRBV25-1 and J usage is TRBJ2-1; TRBD2 agrees at 14 bases. Germline CDR1 MGHDK, CDR2 SYGVNS. Trimming cost V 4 bases and J 2 bases; bases outside gene matches: 4. The CDR3 is made up of 17 amino acids. The CDR3 DNA reads as TGTGCCAGCAGTGCCGGGACTAGCGGGGGTCCCTACAATGAGCAGTTCTTC. As protein: CASSAGTSGGPYNEQFF.

The chain uses TRBV2 and TRBJ1-1; the D is unclear. V was shortened by 7 bases and J by 6 bases, with 9 bases between the two germline ends. This CDR3 is 11 amino acids long. Germline CDR1 and CDR2: SNHLY and FYNNEI. CDR3 sequence reads: CASTLHAEAFF. The DNA of the CDR3 is TGTGCCAGCACCCTGCATGCTGAAGCTTTCTTT.

J is TRBJ2-3 and V is TRBV20-1; TRBD2 might be the D (6 bases). Trimming cost V 5 bases and J 0 bases, with 12 bases left between them. CDR1 DFQATT and CDR2 SNEGSKA come from the germline V gene (reference sequence). This CDR3 has 14 residues. The CDR3 spells CSAVSGTSTDTQYF. CDR3 in DNA: TGCAGTGCTGTTAGCGGAACTAGCACAGATACGCAGTATTTT.

On this clonotype: A read error is possible here, since a much larger clone lies one base away. The chain couples TRBV18 to TRBJ2-7; D is unclear. Germline V gives CDR1 KGHSH, CDR2 LQKENI. CDR3 length equals 13 residues. Trimming took 2 bases from V and 5 from J, leaving 10 bases between them. The CDR3 nucleotides read TGTGCCAGCTCACCAGACGAAGCCCACGAGCAGTACTTC. It specifies CASSPDEAHEQYF. The variable domain in full, with the rest retrieved from reference TRBV18 and TRBJ2-7, is NAGVMQNPRHLVRRRGQEARLRCSPMKGHSHVYWYRQLPEEGLKFMVYLQKENIIDESGMPKERFSAEFPKEGPSILRIQQVVRGDSAAYFCASSPDEAHEQYFGPGTRLTVT.